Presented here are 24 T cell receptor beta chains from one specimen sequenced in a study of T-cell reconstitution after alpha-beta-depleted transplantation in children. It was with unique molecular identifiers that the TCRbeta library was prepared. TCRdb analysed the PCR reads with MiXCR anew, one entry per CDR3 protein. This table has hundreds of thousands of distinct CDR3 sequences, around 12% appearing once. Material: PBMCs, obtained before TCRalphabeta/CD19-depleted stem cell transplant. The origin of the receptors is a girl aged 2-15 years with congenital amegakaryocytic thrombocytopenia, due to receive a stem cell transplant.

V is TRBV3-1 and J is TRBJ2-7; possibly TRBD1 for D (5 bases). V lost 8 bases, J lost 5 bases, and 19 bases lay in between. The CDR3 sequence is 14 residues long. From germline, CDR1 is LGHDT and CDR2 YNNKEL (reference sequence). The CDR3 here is CASVSLGLKDEQYF. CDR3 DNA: TGTGCCAGCGTTTCGTTGGGGCTTAAAGACGAGCAGTACTTC.

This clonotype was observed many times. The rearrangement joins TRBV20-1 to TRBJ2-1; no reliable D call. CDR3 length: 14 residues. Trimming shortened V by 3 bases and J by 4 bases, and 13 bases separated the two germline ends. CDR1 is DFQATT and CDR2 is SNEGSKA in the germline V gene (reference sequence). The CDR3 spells CSARIFPGYNEQFF. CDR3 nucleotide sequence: TGCAGTGCTAGGATCTTTCCAGGTTACAATGAGCAGTTCTTC.

CDR3 amino acids: CSARRGTGVVTEAFF. The CDR3 DNA sequence: TGCAGTGCTAGACGGGGGACAGGGGTGGTCACTGAAGCTTTCTTT. The rearrangement joins TRBV20-1 to TRBJ1-1; 10 nucleotides align to TRBD1. Germline values: CDR1 DFQATT, CDR2 SNEGSKA (reference sequence). V lost 2 bases and J lost 4; bases outside the gene matches: 7. This CDR3 has 15 amino acids.

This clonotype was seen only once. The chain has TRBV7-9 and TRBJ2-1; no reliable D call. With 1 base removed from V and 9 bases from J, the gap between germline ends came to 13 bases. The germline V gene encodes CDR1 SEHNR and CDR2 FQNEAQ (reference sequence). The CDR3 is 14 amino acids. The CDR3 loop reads CASSLVTGTGEQFF. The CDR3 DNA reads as TGTGCCAGCAGCTTAGTTACGGGCACGGGTGAGCAGTTCTTC. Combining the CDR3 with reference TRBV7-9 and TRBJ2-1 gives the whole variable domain DTGVSQNPRHKITKRGQNVTFRCDPISEHNRLYWYRQTLGQGPEFLTYFQNEAQLEKSRLLSDRFSAERPKGSFSTLEIQRTEQGDSAMYLCASSLVTGTGEQFFGPGTRLTVL.

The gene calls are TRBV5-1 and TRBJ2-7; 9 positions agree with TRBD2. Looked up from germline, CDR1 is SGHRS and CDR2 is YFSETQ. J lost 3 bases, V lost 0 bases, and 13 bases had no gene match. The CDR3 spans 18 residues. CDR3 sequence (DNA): TGCGCCAGCAGCTTGGGGGCTAGCGGGGAGGATGTACTCTACGAGCAGTACTTC. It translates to CASSLGASGEDVLYEQYF.

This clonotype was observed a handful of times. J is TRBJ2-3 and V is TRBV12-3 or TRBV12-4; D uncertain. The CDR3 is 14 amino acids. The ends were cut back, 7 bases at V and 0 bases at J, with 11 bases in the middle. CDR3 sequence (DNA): TGTGCCAGCAACGACATACCAAGCACAGATACGCAGTATTTT. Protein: CASNDIPSTDTQYF.

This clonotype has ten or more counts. In nucleotides, the CDR3 is TGCAGTGCTAGGGACCCCGGGACTCCTCGGGAAAAACTGTTTTTT. This encodes CSARDPGTPREKLFF. The chain carries TRBV20-1 and TRBJ1-4; a weak D match, TRBD1 (5 bases). The germline V gene has CDR1 DFQATT and CDR2 SNEGSKA (reference sequence). The V end lost 3 bases, the J end lost 8 bases, and 19 bases lay between the germline ends. This CDR3 has 15 amino acids.

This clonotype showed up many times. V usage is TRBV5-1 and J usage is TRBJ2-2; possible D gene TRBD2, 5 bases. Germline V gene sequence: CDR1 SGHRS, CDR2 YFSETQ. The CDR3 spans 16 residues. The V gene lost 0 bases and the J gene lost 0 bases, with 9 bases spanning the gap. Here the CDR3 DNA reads TGCGCCAGCAGCTTGGCCGGAGGTACGAACACCGGGGAGCTGTTTTTT. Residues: CASSLAGGTNTGELFF.

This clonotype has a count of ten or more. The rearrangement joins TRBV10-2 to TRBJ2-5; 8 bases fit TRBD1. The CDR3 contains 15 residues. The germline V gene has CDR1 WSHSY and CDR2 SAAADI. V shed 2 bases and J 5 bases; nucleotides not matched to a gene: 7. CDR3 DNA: TGCGCCAGCAGTGAGGGACAGGGTATATGGGAGACCCAGTACTTC. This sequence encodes CASSEGQGIWETQYF.

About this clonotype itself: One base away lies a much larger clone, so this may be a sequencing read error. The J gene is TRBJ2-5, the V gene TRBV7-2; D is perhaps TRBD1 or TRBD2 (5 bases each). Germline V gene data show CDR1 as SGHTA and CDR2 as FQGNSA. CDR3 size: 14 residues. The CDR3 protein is CASSGPGTKDTQYF. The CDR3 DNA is TGTGCCAGCAGCGGACCCGGGACGAAAGACACCCAGTACTTC.

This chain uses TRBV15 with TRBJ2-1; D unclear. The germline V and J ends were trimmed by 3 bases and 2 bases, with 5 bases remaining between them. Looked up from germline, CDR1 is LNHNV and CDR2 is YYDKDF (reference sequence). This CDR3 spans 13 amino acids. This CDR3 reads CATSRAAYNEQFF. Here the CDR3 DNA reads TGTGCCACCAGCAGGGCGGCCTACAATGAGCAGTTCTTC.

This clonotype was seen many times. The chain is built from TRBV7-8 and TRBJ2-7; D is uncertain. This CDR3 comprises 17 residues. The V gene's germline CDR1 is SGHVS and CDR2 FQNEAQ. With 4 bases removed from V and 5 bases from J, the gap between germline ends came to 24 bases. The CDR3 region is CASSSGTDPWVSNEQYF. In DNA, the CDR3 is TGTGCCAGCAGCTCAGGAACGGATCCCTGGGTCTCAAACGAGCAGTACTTC.

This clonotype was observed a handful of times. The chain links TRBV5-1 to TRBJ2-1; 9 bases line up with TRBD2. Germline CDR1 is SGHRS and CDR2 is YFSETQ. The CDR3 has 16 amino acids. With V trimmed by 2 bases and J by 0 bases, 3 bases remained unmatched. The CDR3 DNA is TGCGCCAGCAGCTTACGACTAGCGGCCTCCTACAATGAGCAGTTCTTC. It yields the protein CASSLRLAASYNEQFF.

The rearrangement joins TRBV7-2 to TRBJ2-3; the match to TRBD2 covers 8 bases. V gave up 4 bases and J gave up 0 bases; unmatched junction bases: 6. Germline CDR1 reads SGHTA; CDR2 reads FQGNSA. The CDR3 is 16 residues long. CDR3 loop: CASSYQRESSTDTQYF. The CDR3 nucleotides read TGTGCCAGCAGCTACCAGCGGGAGTCCAGCACAGATACGCAGTATTTT.

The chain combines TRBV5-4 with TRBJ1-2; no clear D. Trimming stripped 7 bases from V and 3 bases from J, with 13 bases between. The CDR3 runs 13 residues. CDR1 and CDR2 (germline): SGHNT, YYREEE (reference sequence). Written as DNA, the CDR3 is TGTGCCAGCGCTCGCAGTTCGGACTATGGCTACACCTTC. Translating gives CASARSSDYGYTF. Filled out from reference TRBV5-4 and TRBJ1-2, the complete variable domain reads ETGVTQSPTHLIKTRGQQVTLRCSSQSGHNTVSWYQQALGQGPQFIFQYYREEENGRGNFPPRFSGLQFPNYSSELNVNALELDDSALYLCASARSSDYGYTFGSGTRLTVV.

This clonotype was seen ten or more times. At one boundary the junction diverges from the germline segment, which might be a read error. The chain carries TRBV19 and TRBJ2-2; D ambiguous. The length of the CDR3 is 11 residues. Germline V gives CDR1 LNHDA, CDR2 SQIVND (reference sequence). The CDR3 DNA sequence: TGCGCCAGCACGAACACCGGGGAGCTGTTTTTT. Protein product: CASTNTGELFF. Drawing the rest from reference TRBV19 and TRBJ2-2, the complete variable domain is DGGITQSPKYLFRKEGQNVTLSCEQNLNHDAMYWYRQDPGQGLRLIYYSQIVNDFQKGDIAEGYSVSREKKESFPLTVTSAQKNPTAFYLCASTNTGELFFGEGSRLTVL.

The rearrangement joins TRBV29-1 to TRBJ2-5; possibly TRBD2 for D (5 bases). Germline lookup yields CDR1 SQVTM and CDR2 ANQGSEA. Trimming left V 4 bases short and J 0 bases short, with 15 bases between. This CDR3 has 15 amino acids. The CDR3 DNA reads TGCAGCGTTGCGATGGGAGACGGGTACCAAGAGACCCAGTACTTC. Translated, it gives CSVAMGDGYQETQYF.

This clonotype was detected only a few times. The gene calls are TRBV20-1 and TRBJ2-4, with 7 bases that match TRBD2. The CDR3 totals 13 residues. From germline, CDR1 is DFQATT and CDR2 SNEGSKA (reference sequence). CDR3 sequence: CSEREIAKNIQYF. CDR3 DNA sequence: TGCAGCGAGCGGGAAATAGCCAAAAACATTCAGTACTTC.

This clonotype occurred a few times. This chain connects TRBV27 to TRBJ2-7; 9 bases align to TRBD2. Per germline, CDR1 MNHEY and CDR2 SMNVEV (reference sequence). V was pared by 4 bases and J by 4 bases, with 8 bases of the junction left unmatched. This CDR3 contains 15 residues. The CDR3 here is CASSYIAGAGYEQYF. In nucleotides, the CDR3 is TGTGCCAGCAGTTACATAGCGGGAGCTGGGTACGAGCAGTACTTC.

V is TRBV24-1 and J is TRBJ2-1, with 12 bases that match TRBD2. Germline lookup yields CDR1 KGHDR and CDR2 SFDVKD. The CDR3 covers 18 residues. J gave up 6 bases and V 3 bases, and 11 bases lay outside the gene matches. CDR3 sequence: CATSDPTSGRTSFNEQFF. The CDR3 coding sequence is TGTGCCACCAGTGATCCAACTAGCGGGAGGACCTCTTTCAATGAGCAGTTCTTC.

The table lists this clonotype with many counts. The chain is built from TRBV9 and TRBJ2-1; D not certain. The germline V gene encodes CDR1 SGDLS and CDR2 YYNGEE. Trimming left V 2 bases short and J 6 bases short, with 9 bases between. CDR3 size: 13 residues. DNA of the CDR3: TGTGCCAGCAGCGTCCCGCCTATCAATGAGCAGTTCTTC. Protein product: CASSVPPINEQFF.

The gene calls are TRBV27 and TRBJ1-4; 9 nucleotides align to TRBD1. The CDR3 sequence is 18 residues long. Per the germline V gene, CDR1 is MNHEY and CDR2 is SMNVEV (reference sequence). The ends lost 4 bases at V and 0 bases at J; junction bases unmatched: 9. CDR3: CASSSGQGPHATNEKLFF. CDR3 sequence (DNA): TGTGCCAGCAGTTCTGGACAGGGGCCCCATGCAACTAATGAAAAACTGTTTTTT.

This CDR3 reads CASSAGPGHDTQYF. Written as DNA, the CDR3 is TGTGCCAGCAGCGCGGGCCCTGGGCACGACACGCAGTATTTT. V is TRBV7-2 and J is TRBJ2-3, with D possibly matching TRBD2 (5 bases). The CDR3 has 14 residues. V gave up 5 bases and J gave up 9 bases, with 18 bases separating them. In germline, CDR1 is SGHTA, CDR2 FQGNSA. Variable domain in full (rest from reference TRBV7-2 and TRBJ2-3): GAGVSQSPSNKVTEKGKDVELRCDPISGHTALYWYRQSLGQGLEFLIYFQGNSAPDKSGLPSDRFSAERTGGSVSTLTIQRTQQEDSAVYLCASSAGPGHDTQYFGPGTRLTVL.

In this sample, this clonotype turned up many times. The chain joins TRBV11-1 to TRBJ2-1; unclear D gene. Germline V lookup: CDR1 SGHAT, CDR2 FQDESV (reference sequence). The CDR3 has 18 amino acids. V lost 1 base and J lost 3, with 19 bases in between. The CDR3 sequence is CASSLDRVSITGYNEQFF. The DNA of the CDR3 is TGTGCCAGCAGCTTAGACCGTGTAAGCATCACTGGCTACAATGAGCAGTTCTTC.